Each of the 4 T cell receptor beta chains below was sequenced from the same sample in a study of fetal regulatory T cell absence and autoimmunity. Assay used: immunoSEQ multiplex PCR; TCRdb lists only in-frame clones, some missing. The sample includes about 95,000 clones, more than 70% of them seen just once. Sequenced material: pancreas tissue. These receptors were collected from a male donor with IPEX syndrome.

The CDR3 DNA sequence: TGTGCCAGCAGTGAACGCAGGGCCAAAAACATTCAGTACTTC. This encodes CASSERRAKNIQYF. The V and J genes are TRBV6-1 and TRBJ2-4, with D hard to call. V was cut by 2 bases and J by 1 base, with 6 bases left in between. CDR3 length: 14 residues. Germline loops: CDR1 MNHNS, CDR2 SASEGT.

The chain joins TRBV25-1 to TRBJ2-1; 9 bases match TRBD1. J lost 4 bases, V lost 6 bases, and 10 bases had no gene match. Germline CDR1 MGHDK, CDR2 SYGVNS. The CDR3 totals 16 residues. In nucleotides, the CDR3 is TGTGCCAGCAGGGCGGAGGGACAGGGAAAATACAATGAGCAGTTCTTC. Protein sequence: CASRAEGQGKYNEQFF.

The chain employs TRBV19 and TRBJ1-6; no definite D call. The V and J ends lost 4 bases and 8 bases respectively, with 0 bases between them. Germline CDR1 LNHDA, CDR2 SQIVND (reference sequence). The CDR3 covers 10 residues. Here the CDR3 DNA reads TGTGCCAGTAGTAATTCACCCCTCCACTTT. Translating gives CASSNSPLHF.

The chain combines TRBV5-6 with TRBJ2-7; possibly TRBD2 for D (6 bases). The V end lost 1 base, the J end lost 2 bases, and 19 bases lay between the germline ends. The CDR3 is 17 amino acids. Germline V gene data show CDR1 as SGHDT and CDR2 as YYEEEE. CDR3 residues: CASSLIGPGTPAYEQYF. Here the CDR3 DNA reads TGTGCCAGCAGCTTGATAGGACCCGGGACTCCTGCCTACGAGCAGTACTTC.